These 14 T cell receptor beta chains were sequenced from one sample in a study of blood T cell repertoires in COVID-19 (dated by TCRdb to about 2020). Library preparation was by the immunoSEQ multiplex PCR assay. TCRdb retrieved this table from immuneACCESS and kept in-frame rearrangements only. Not all clones are present; in checked studies, unresolved V genes account for under half, and no reason is known for the remainder. The sample records about 270,000 clones, 82% of which are singletons. The ten most abundant clones make up roughly 3.1% of the sample. The sample taken for sequencing was peripheral blood. All receptors derive from a young woman with acute or convalescent COVID-19.

The chain combines TRBV7-2 with TRBJ1-2; 7 bases line up with TRBD1. The CDR3 totals 15 residues. CDR1 SGHTA and CDR2 FQGNSA come from the germline V gene. Trimming cost V 2 bases and J 2 bases; bases outside gene matches: 5. This CDR3 reads CASSLQVGQNYGYTF. The CDR3 DNA reads as TGTGCCAGCAGCTTACAAGTGGGACAGAACTATGGCTACACCTTC.

This clone was seen ten or more times. The V call is TRBV3-1 (or the pseudogene TRBV3-2), the J call TRBJ2-1; D gene ambiguous. V lost 4 bases to trimming and J lost 1 base, with 8 bases between them. CDR3 size: 14 residues. In germline, CDR1 is LGHDT, CDR2 YNNKEL (reference sequence). The CDR3 sequence is CASSRTESYNEQFF. The CDR3, as DNA: TGTGCCAGCAGCCGTACGGAGTCCTACAATGAGCAGTTCTTC.

The rearrangement uses TRBV4-3 and TRBJ1-2; no reliable D call. This CDR3 is 16 amino acids long. CDR1 and CDR2 (germline): LGHNA, YSLEER. V dropped 1 base and J dropped 3 bases, with 15 bases sitting between them. The DNA of the CDR3 is TGCGCCAGCAGCCAAGCCCAATGGCCCGATTACTATGGCTACACCTTC. This sequence encodes CASSQAQWPDYYGYTF.

The V gene is TRBV30, the J gene TRBJ2-2, with no clear D. The germline V and J ends were trimmed by 0 bases and 0 bases, with 8 bases remaining between them. The CDR3 extends over 15 amino acids. Germline CDR1 and CDR2: GTSNPN and SVGIG (reference sequence). This CDR3 is CAWSVPGANTGELFF. CDR3 coding DNA: TGTGCCTGGAGTGTACCAGGCGCGAACACCGGGGAGCTGTTTTTT.

The gene calls are TRBV29-1 and TRBJ2-7; possible D gene TRBD2, 5 bases. V shed 3 bases and J shed 0 bases, with 18 bases lying between them. The CDR3 is 16 residues long. CDR1 SQVTM and CDR2 ANQGSEA come from the germline V gene. The CDR3 loop is CSVEIPGLLYSYEQYF. For the CDR3, the DNA is TGCAGCGTTGAGATTCCAGGACTTCTGTACTCCTACGAGCAGTACTTC.

The chain joins TRBV7-3 to TRBJ2-2; no reliable D call. Germline V gene sequence: CDR1 SGHTA, CDR2 FQGTGA. The CDR3 is 14 residues long. Trimming removed 2 bases from V and 3 bases from J, with 7 bases in between. The CDR3 loop reads CASSLLGYTGELFF. CDR3 bases: TGTGCCAGCAGCTTACTAGGTTACACCGGGGAGCTGTTTTTT.

The chain combines TRBV7-2 with TRBJ2-2; TRBD2 matches at 7 bases. The germline V gene encodes CDR1 SGHTA and CDR2 FQGNSA. With V trimmed by 2 bases and J by 6 bases, 9 bases remained unmatched. This CDR3 comprises 16 residues. In DNA form, the CDR3 reads TGTGCCAGCAGCTTATCGGCGGGAGTAATCCCCGGGGAGCTGTTTTTT. Its translation is CASSLSAGVIPGELFF. The full variable domain, its missing parts supplied by reference TRBV7-2 and TRBJ2-2, is GAGVSQSPSNKVTEKGKDVELRCDPISGHTALYWYRQSLGQGLEFLIYFQGNSAPDKSGLPSDRFSAERTGGSVSTLTIQRTQQEDSAVYLCASSLSAGVIPGELFFGEGSRLTVL.

This clone was seen only a few times. The chain employs TRBV20-1 and TRBJ2-1, with 7 bases identical to TRBD1. Germline CDR1 and CDR2: DFQATT and SNEGSKA (reference sequence). The CDR3 covers 13 residues. The J segment lost 6 bases and the V segment lost 3 bases, leaving 5 bases of the junction unmatched. The CDR3 spells CSASRGLSNEQFF. The DNA for the CDR3 is TGCAGTGCTAGTAGGGGGCTGAGCAATGAGCAGTTCTTC.

The V and J genes are TRBV20-1 and TRBJ1-1; no reliable D call. Trimming removed 1 base from V and 12 bases from J, with 9 bases in between. Germline assignment: CDR1 DFQATT and CDR2 SNEGSKA (reference sequence). The CDR3 is made up of 10 amino acids. The CDR3 region has the DNA TGCAGTGCTAGAGTGAGGGAACCTTTCTTT. The encoded protein is CSARVREPFF.

This clone has just one count. The chain uses TRBV14 and TRBJ2-1, with a possible D match to TRBD1 (6 bases). This CDR3 has 15 residues. V lost 4 bases and J 6 bases, leaving 16 bases between the germline ends. Germline-derived CDR1 and CDR2 are SGHDN and FVKESK. In DNA, the CDR3 is TGTGCCAGCAGCCCAGAATGGGCAGGGGTCAATGAGCAGTTCTTC. Translation gives CASSPEWAGVNEQFF.

Written as DNA, the CDR3 is TGTGCCATCAGTGGATCTACCGGGACAAACTTCTACGAGCAGTACTTC. Protein product: CAISGSTGTNFYEQYF. The genes are TRBV10-3 and TRBJ2-7; possibly TRBD1 for D (6 bases). The CDR3 totals 16 residues. Germline-derived CDR1 and CDR2 are ENHRY and SYGVKD. V was clipped by 4 bases and J by 3 bases, with 19 bases between them.

This rearrangement joins TRBV7-2 to TRBJ1-1, with a tentative D call TRBD1 (5 bases). The CDR3 runs 17 residues. Germline lookup yields CDR1 SGHTA and CDR2 FQGNSA. The V gene lost 6 bases and the J gene lost 2 bases, with 22 bases spanning the gap. CDR3 in DNA: TGTGCCAGCAGAACCTACGCGGATGGGGCGCATAACACTGAAGCTTTCTTT. Translation gives CASRTYADGAHNTEAFF.

The V and J genes are TRBV18 and TRBJ2-1; D perhaps matches TRBD1 (6 bases). V was shortened by 6 bases and J by 10 bases, with 13 bases between the two germline ends. Germline V lookup: CDR1 KGHSH, CDR2 LQKENI. The CDR3 is 12 amino acids. CDR3 protein: CASSLGTSEQFF. As DNA, the CDR3 is TGTGCCAGCTCTCTGGGGACATCAGAGCAGTTCTTC.

V usage is TRBV10-3 and J usage is TRBJ2-7; 8 bases are a match to TRBD2. The CDR3 loop spans 14 amino acids. V lost 8 bases to trimming and J lost 3 bases; unmatched junction nucleotides: 9. Germline lookup yields CDR1 ENHRY and CDR2 SYGVKD. The CDR3 region has the DNA TGTGCCATCGGGGCACTAGCGGCGAGCTACGAGCAGTACTTC. Its translation is CAIGALAASYEQYF.